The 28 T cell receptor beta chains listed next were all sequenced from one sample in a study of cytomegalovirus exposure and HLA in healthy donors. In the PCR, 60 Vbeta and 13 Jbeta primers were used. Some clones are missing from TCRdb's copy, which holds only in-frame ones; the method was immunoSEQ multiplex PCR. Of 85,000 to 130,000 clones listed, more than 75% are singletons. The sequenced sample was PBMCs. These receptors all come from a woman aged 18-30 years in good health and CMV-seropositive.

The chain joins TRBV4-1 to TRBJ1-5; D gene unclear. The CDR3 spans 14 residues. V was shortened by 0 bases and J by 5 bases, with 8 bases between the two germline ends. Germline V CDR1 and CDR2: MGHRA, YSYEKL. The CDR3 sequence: CASSQDVGYQPQHF. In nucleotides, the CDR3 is TGCGCCAGCAGCCAAGATGTTGGCTATCAGCCCCAGCATTTT.

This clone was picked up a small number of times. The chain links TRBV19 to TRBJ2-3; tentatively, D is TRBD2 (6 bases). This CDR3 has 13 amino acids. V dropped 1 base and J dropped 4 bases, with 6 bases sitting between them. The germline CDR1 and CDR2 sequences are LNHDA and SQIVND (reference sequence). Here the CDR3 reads CASSIAGADTQYF. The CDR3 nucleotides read TGTGCCAGTAGTATAGCGGGAGCAGATACGCAGTATTTT.

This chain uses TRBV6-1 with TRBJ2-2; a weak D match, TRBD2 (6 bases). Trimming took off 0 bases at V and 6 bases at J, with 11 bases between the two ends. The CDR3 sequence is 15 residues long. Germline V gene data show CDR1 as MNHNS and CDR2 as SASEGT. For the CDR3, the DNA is TGTGCCAGCAGTGAAGCGAGGGGAGGCGCCGGGGAGCTGTTTTTT. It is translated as CASSEARGGAGELFF.

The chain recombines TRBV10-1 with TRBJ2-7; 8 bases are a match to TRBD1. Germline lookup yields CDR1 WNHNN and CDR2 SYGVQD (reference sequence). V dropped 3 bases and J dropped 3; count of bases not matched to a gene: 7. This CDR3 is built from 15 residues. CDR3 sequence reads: CASSETGTGRYEQYF. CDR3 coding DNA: TGCGCCAGCAGTGAAACCGGGACAGGCCGCTACGAGCAGTACTTC.

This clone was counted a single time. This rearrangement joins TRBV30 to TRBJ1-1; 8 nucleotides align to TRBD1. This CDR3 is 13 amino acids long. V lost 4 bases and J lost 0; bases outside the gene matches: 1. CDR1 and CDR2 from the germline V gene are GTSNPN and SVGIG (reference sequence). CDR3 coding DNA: TGTGCCTGGACGGACAGGGTGAACACTGAAGCTTTCTTT. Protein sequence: CAWTDRVNTEAFF.

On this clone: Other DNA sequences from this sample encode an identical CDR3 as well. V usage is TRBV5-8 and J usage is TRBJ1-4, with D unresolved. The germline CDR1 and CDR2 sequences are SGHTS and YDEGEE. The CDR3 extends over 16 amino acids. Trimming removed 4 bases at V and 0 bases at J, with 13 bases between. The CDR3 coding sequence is TGTGCCAGCAGCCTGGGCCAAGCGGCAACTAATGAAAAACTGTTTTTT. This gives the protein CASSLGQAATNEKLFF.

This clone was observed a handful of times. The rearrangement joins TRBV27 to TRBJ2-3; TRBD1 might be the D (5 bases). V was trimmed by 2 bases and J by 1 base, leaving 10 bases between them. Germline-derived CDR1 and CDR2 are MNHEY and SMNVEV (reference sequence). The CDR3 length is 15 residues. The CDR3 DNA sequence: TGTGCCAGCAGTTTACAGGGTCTGGGCACAGATACGCAGTATTTT. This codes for CASSLQGLGTDTQYF.

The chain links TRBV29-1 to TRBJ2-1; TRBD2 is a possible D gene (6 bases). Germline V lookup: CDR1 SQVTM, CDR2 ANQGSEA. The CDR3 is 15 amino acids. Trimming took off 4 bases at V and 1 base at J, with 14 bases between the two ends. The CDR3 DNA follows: TGCAGCGTTGTACCCTTAGCGGTTTCCTACAATGAGCAGTTCTTC. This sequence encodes CSVVPLAVSYNEQFF.

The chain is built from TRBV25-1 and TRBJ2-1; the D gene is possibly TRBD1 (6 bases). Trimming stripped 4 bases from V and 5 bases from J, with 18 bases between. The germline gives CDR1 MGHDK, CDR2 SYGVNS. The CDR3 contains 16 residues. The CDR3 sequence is CASSVGWGHFDNEQFF. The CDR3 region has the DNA TGTGCCAGCAGTGTGGGCTGGGGACATTTTGACAATGAGCAGTTCTTC.

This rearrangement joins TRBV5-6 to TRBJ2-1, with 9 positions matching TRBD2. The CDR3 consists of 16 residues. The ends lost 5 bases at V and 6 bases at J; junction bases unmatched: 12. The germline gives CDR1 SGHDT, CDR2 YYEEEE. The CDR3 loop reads CASSHGASGVRNEQFF. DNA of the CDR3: TGTGCCAGCAGTCATGGGGCTAGCGGGGTCCGCAATGAGCAGTTCTTC.

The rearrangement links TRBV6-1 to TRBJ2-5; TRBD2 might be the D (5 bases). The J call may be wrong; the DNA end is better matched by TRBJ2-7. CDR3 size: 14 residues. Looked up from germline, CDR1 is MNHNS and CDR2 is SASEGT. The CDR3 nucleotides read TGTGCCAGCAGTGCCGGGGTGTTGACCTACGAGCAGTACTTC. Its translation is CASSAGVLTYEQYF.

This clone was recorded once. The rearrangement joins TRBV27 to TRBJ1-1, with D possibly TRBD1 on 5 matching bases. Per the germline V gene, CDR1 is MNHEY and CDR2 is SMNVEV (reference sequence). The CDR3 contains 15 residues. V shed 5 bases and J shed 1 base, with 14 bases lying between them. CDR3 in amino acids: CASSPRWQGNTEAFF. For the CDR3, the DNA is TGTGCCAGCAGTCCCCGGTGGCAGGGGAACACTGAAGCTTTCTTT.

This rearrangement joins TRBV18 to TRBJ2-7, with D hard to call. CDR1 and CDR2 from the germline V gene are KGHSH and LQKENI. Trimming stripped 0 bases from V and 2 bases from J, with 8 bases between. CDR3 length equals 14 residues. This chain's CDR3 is CASSPPFGAYEQYF. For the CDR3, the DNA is TGTGCCAGCTCACCACCGTTCGGAGCCTACGAGCAGTACTTC.

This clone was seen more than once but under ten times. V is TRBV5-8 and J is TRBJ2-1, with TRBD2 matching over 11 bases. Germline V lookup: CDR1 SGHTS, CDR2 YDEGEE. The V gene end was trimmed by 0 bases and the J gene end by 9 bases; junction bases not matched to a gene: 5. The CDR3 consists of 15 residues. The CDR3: CASSLVGLAGSEQFF. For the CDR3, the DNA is TGTGCCAGCAGCTTGGTAGGACTAGCGGGCAGTGAGCAGTTCTTC.

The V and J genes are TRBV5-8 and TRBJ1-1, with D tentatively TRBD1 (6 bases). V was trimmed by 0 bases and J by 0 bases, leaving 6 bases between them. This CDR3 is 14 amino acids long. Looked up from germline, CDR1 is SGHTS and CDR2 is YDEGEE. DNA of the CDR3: TGTGCCAGCAGCTTGGGACAGGTGAACACTGAAGCTTTCTTT. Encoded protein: CASSLGQVNTEAFF.

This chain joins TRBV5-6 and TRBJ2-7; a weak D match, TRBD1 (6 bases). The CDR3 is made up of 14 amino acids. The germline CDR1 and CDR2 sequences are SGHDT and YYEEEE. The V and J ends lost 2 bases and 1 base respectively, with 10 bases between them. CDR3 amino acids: CASSFPDSSYEQYV. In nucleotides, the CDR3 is TGTGCCAGCAGCTTTCCGGACAGTTCCTACGAGCAGTACGTC.

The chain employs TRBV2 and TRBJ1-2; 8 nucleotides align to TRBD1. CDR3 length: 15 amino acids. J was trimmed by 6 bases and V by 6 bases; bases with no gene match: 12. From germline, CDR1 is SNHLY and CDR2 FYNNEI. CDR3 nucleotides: TGTGCCAGCAGCATATTCCAGTCAGGGGGCGATGGCTACACCTTC. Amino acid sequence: CASSIFQSGGDGYTF. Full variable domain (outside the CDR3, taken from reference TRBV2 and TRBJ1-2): EPEVTQTPSHQVTQMGQEVILRCVPISNHLYFYWYRQILGQKVEFLVSFYNNEISEKSEIFDDQFSVERPDGSNFTLKIRSTKLEDSAMYFCASSIFQSGGDGYTFGSGTRLTVV.

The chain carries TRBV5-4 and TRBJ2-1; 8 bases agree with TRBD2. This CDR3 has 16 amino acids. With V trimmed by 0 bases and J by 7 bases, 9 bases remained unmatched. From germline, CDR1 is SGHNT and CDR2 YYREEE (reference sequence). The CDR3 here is CASSLEGSGTPNEQFF. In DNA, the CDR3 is TGTGCCAGCAGCTTGGAGGGTAGCGGGACCCCAAATGAGCAGTTCTTC.

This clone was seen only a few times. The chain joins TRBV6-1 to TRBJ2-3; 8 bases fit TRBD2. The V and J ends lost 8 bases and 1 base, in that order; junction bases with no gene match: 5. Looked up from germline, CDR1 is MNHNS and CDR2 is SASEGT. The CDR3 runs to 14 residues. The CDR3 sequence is CASGTRVGTDTQYF. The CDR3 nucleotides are TGTGCCAGCGGGACTAGGGTGGGCACAGATACGCAGTATTTT.

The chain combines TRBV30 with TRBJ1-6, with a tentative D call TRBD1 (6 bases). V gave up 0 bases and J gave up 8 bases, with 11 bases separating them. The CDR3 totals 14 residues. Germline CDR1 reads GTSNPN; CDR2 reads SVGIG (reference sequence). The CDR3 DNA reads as TGTGCCTGGAGTGTACAGGGCTTGGATTCACCCCTCCACTTT. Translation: CAWSVQGLDSPLHF.

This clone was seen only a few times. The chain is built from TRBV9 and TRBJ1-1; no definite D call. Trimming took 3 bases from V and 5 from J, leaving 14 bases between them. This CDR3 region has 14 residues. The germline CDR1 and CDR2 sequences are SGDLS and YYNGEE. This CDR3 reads CASSAKTGETEAFF. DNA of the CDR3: TGTGCCAGCAGCGCGAAGACGGGAGAGACTGAAGCTTTCTTT.

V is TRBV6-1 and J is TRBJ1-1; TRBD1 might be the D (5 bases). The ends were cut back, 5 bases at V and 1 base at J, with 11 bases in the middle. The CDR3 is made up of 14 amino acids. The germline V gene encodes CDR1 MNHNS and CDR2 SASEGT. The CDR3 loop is CASSRATGNTEAFF. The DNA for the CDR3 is TGTGCCAGCAGTCGAGCCACAGGGAACACTGAAGCTTTCTTT.

The chain's CDR3 is CASRTSGNTQYF. The CDR3 DNA sequence: TGTGCCAGCAGGACTAGCGGGAATACGCAGTATTTT. The chain carries TRBV27 and TRBJ2-3; 11 nucleotides match TRBD2. Germline values: CDR1 MNHEY, CDR2 SMNVEV (reference sequence). This CDR3 has 12 residues. J lost 7 bases, V lost 6 bases, and 0 bases had no gene match.

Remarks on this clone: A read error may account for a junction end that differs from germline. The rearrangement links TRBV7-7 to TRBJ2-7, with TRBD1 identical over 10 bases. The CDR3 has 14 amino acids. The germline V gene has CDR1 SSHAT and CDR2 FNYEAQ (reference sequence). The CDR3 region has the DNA TGTGCTAGCAGCCCGGGGACAGGGGAGTACGAGCAGTACTTC. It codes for CASSPGTGEYEQYF.

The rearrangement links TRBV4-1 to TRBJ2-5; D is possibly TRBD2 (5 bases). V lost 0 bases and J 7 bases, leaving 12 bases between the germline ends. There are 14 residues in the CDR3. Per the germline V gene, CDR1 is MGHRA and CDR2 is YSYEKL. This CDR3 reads CASSQDAGLGTQYF. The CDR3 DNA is TGCGCCAGCAGCCAAGATGCGGGTTTAGGGACCCAGTACTTC.

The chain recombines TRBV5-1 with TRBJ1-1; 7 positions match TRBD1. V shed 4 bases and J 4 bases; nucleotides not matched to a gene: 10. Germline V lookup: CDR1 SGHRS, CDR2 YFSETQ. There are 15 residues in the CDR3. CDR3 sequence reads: CASSATGATATEAFF. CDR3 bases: TGCGCCAGCAGCGCTACAGGGGCTACCGCCACTGAAGCTTTCTTT.

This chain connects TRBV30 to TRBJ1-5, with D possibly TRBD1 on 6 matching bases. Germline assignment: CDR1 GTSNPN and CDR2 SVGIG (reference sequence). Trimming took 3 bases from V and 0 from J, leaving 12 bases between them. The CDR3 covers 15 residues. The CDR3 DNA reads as TGTGCCTGGAGCGGGACACCTAATAGCAATCAGCCCCAGCATTTT. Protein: CAWSGTPNSNQPQHF.

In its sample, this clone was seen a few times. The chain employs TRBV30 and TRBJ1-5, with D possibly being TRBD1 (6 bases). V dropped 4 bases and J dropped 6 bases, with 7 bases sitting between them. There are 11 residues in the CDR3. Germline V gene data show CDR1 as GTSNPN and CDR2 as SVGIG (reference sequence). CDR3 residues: CAWTGVQPQHF. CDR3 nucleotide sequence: TGTGCCTGGACAGGGGTTCAGCCCCAGCATTTT.